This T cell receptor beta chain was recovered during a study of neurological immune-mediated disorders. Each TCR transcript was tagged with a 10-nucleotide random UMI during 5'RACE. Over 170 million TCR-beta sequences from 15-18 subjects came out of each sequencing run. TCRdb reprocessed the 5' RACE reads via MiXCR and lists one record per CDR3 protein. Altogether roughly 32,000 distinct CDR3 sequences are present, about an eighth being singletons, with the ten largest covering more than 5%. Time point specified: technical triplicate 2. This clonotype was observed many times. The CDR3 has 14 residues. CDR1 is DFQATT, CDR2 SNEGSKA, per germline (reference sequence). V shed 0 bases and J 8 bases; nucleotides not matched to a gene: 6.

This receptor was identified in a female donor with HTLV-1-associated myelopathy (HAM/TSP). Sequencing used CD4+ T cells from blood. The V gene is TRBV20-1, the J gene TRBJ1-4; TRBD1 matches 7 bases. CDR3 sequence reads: CSARETTGWEKLFF. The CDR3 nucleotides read TGCAGTGCTAGAGAGACGACAGGGTGGGAAAAACTGTTTTTT.